This TCR beta chain was found in a study of T-cell memory formation after mild COVID-19. The TCR alpha and TCR beta cDNA libraries, bearing sample barcodes and UMIs, were generated by 5'RACE using constant-segment primers. TCRdb independently ran MiXCR on the 5' RACE reads; one entry per CDR3 protein. Here the sample spans 410,000 or so distinct CDR3 sequences, roughly a quarter being singletons. Details on this clonotype: No antigen is known for it.

CDR3 length equals 17 residues. The V gene end was trimmed by 2 bases and the J gene end by 3 bases; junction bases not matched to a gene: 10. CDR1 is MNHEY, CDR2 SVGEGT, per germline. Broader study findings: While clones contracting from day 15 to 85 were balanced between CD4 and CD8, later expanders leaned CD4+. Mainly CM and EM harbored the contracting CD4+ clones; mainly EMRA harbored the CD8+ ones.

The J gene is TRBJ2-3, the V gene TRBV6-2 or TRBV6-3; 8 positions match TRBD1. The sample consisted of PBMCs or a T cell subset sorted from them (not recorded which). The TCR was taken from an adult woman who had mild COVID-19 (a few samples of this study predate the infection). Cell type and time point are not known. The CDR3 DNA is TGTGCCAGCAGTTACCCCGGACAGGGAACACGAACAGATACGCAGTATTTT. Its translation is CASSYPGQGTRTDTQYF.